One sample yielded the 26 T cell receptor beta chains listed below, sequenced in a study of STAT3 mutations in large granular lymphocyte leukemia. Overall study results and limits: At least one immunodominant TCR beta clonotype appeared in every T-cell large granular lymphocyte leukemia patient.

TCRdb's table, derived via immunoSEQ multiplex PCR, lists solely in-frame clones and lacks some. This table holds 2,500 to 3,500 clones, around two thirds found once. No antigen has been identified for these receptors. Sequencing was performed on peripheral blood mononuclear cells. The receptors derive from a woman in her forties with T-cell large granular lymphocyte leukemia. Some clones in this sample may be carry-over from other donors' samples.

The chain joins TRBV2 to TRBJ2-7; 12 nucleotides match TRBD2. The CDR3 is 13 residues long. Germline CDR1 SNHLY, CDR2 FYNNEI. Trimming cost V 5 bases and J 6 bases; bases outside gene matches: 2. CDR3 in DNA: TGTGCCAGCAGTCTAGCGGGAGGGGTCGAGCAGTACTTC. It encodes CASSLAGGVEQYF.

The CDR3 DNA is TGCAGCGTTGAAGGAGGGGACAGACTTAGCTCCTACGAGCAGTACTTC. This translates into CSVEGGDRLSSYEQYF. This rearrangement joins TRBV29-1 to TRBJ2-7; TRBD1 agrees at 7 bases. V shed 1 base and J 0 bases; nucleotides not matched to a gene: 9. Per the germline V gene, CDR1 is SQVTM and CDR2 is ANQGSEA. CDR3 length equals 16 residues.

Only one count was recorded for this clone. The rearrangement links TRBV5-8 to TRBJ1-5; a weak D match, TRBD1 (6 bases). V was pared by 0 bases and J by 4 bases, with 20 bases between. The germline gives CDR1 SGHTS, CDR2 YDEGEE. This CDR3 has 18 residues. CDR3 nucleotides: TGTGCCAGCAGCTTGGGATCGGGGGCGATAAGTGGGAATCAGCCCCAGCATTTT. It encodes CASSLGSGAISGNQPQHF.

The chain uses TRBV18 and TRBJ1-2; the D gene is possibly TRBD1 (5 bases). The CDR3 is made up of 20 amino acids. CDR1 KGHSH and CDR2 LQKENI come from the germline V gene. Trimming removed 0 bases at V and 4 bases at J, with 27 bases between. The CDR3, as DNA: TGTGCCAGCTCACCACCTCTCCTTAGCAGGGAGATTAGGGGAGTCTATGGCTACACCTTC. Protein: CASSPPLLSREIRGVYGYTF.

The CDR3 coding sequence is TGTGCCAGCACCGCCGGGACGGTTGGCTACACCTTC. Translating it yields CASTAGTVGYTF. The V and J genes are TRBV25-1 and TRBJ1-2; TRBD1 is a possible D gene (5 bases). CDR1 and CDR2 (germline): MGHDK, SYGVNS. The CDR3 has 12 amino acids. Trimming removed 7 bases from V and 7 bases from J, with 13 bases in between.

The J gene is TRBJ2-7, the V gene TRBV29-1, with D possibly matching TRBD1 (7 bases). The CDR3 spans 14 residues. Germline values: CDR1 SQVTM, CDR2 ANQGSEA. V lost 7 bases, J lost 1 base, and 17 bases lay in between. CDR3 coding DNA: TGCAGCGCCCGACAGGGAGGTTCTTCCTACGAGCAGTACTTC. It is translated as CSARQGGSSYEQYF.

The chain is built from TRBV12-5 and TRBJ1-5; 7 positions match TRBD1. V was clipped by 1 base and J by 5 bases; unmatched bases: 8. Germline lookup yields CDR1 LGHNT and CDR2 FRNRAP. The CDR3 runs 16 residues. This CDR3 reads CASGLGDSGAYQPQHF. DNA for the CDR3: TGTGCTAGTGGTTTGGGGGACAGCGGGGCCTATCAGCCCCAGCATTTT.

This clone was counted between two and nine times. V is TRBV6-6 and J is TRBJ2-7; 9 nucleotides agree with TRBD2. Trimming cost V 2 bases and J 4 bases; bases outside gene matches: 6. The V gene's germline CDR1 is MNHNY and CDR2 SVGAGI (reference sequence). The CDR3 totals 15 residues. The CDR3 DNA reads TGTGCCAGCAGTTACCAGGGACTAGCAGAATACGAGCAGTACTTC. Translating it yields CASSYQGLAEYEQYF.

This chain's CDR3 is CATSRDGTGRYEQYF. The CDR3 nucleotides are TGTGCCACCAGCAGAGATGGGACAGGGCGGTACGAGCAGTACTTC. The J gene is TRBJ2-7, the V gene TRBV15, with 9 positions matching TRBD1. Trimming removed 0 bases from V and 4 bases from J; junction bases left unmatched: 4. The CDR3 is made up of 15 amino acids. CDR1 LNHNV and CDR2 YYDKDF come from the germline V gene (reference sequence). Complete variable domain (other parts from reference TRBV15 and TRBJ2-7): DAMVIQNPRYQVTQFGKPVTLSCSQTLNHNVMYWYQQKSSQAPKLLFHYYDKDFNNEADTPDNFQSRRPNTSFCFLDIRSPGLGDTAMYLCATSRDGTGRYEQYFGPGTRLTVT.

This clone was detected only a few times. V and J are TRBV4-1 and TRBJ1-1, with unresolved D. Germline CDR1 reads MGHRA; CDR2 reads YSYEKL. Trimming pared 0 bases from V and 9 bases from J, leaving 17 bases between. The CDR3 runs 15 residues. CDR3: CASSQDKGFGVQAFF. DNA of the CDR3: TGCGCCAGCAGCCAAGATAAAGGGTTTGGGGTACAAGCTTTCTTT.

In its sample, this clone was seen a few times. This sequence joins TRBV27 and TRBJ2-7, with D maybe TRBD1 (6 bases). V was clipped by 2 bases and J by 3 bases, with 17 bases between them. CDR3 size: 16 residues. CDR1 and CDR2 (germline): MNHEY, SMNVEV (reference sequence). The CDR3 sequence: CASSLGWGQSNYEQYF. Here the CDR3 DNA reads TGTGCCAGCAGTTTAGGATGGGGGCAGTCGAACTACGAGCAGTACTTC.

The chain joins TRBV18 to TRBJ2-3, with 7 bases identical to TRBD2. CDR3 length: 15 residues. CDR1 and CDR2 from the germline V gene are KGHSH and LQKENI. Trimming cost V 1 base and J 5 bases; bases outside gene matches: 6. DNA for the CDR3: TGTGCCAGCTCACCACGTTCCCAGCGGGGAGATACGCAGTATTTT. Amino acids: CASSPRSQRGDTQYF.

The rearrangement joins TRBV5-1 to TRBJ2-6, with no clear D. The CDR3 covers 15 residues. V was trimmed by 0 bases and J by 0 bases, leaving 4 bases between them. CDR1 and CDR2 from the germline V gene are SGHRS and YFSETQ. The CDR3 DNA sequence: TGCGCCAGCAGCTTGGCCAACTCTGGGGCCAACGTCCTGACTTTC. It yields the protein CASSLANSGANVLTF.

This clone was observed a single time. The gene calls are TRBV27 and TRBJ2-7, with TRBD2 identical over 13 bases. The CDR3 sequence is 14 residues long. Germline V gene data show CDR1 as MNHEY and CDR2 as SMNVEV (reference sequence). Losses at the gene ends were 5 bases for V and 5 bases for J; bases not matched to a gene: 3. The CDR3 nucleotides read TGTGCCAGCAGTGGGGGACTAGCGGGAAACGAGCAGTACTTC. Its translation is CASSGGLAGNEQYF.

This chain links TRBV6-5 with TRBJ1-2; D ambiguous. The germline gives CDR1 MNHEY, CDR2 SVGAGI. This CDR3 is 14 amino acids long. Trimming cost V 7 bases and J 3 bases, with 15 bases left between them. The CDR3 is CASNPDGDYYGYTF. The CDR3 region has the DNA TGTGCCAGCAATCCCGATGGTGATTACTATGGCTACACCTTC.

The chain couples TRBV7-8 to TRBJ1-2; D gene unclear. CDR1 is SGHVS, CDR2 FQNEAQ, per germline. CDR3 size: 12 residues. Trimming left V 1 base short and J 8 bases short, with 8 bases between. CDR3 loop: CASSLVGEGYTF. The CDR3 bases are TGTGCCAGCAGCTTAGTAGGAGAGGGCTACACCTTC.

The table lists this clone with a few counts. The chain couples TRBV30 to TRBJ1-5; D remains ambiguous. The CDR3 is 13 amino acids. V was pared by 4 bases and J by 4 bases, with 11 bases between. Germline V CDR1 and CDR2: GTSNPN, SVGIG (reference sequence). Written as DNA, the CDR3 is TGTGCCTGGAATTCGGCCGGGAATCAGCCCCAGCATTTT. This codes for CAWNSAGNQPQHF.

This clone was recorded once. DNA of the CDR3: TGTGCGGACTACCTCGGAGCTAACTATGGCTACACCTTC. Its protein product is CADYLGANYGYTF. V is TRBV30 and J is TRBJ1-2; D uncertain. This CDR3 has 13 amino acids. Germline V gene lookup returns CDR1 GTSNPN and CDR2 SVGIG (reference sequence). The complete variable domain, with remaining parts taken from reference TRBV30 and TRBJ1-2, reads SQTIHQWPATLVQPVGSPLSLECTVEGTSNPNLYWYRQAAGRGLQLLFYSVGIGQISSEVPQNLSASRPQDRQFILSSKKLLLSDSGFYLCADYLGANYGYTFGSGTRLTVV.

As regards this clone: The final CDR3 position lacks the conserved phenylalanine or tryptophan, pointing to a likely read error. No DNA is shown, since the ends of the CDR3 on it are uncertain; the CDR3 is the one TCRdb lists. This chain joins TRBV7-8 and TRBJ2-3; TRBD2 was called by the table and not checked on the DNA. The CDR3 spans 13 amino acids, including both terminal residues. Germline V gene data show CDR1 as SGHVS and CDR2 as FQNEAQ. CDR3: CASSLVGTSGIVV.

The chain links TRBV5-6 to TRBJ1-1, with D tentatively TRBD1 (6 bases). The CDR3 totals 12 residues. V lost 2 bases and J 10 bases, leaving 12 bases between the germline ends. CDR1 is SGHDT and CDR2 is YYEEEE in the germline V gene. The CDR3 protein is CASSFAGVGAFF. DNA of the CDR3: TGTGCCAGCAGCTTTGCAGGGGTAGGAGCTTTCTTT.

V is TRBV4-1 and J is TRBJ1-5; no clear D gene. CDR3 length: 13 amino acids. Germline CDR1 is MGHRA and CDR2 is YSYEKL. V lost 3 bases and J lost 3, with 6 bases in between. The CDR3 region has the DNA TGCGCCAGCAGCCATACACTCAATCAGCCCCAGCATTTT. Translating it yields CASSHTLNQPQHF.

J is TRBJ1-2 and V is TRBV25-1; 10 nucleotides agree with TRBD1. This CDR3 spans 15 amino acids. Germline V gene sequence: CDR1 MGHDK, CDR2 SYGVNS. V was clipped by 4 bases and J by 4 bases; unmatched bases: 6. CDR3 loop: CASSGTGQGVYGYTF. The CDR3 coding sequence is TGTGCCAGCAGTGGCACCGGACAGGGGGTCTATGGCTACACCTTC.

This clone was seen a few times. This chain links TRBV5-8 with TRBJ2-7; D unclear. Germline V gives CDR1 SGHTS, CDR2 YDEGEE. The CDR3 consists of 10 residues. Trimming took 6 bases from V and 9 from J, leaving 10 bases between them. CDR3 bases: TGTGCCAGCAACTTTCCTGGGCAGTACTTC. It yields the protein CASNFPGQYF.

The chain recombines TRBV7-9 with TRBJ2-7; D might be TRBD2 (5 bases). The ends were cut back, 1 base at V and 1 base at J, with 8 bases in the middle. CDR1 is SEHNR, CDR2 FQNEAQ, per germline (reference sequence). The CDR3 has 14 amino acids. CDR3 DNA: TGTGCCAGCAGCTTAGTAGGAGGATCCTACGAGCAGTACTTC. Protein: CASSLVGGSYEQYF.

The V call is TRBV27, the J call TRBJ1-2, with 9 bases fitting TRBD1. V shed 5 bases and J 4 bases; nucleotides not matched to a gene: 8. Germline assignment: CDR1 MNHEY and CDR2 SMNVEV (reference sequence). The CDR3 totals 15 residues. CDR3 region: CASSPLGQGSYGYTF. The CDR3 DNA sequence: TGTGCCAGCAGTCCCCTCGGACAGGGGAGCTATGGCTACACCTTC.

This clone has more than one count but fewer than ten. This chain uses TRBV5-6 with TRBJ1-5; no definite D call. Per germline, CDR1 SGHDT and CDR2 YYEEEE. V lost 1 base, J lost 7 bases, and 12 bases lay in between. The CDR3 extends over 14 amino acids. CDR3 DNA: TGTGCCAGCAGCTTGCTGGGAACGCAGCAGCCCCAGCATTTT. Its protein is CASSLLGTQQPQHF. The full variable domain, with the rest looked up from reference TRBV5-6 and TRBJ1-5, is DAGVTQSPTHLIKTRGQQVTLRCSPKSGHDTVSWYQQALGQGPQFIFQYYEEEERQRGNFPDRFSGHQFPNYSSELNVNALLLGDSALYLCASSLLGTQQPQHFGDGTRLSIL.